This T cell receptor beta chain was recorded in a study of blood T cell repertoires in COVID-19. In the original processing: Estimates of nucleated cell counts were drawn from the amplification of reference gene primers. Measured with immunoSEQ multiplex PCR; TCRdb has only the in-frame clones, and not every one. The V and J calls and the clone size are those of that table, but D and trimming were determined from the DNA. Of 200,000 to 300,000 clones listed, approximately 90% were seen once; the top ten hold more than 1%. Allocation to cohorts depended on clinical history reported by the participants. V was cut by 6 bases and J by 9 bases, with 26 bases left in between. The CDR3 is made up of 17 amino acids. Germline CDR1 reads KGHDR; CDR2 reads SFDVKD.

The rearrangement joins TRBV24-1 to TRBJ2-1; D gene uncertain. The receptor was derived from a woman in her forties with acute COVID-19. Sequenced: PBMCs or T cells enriched from blood (not recorded which). Written as DNA, the CDR3 is TGTGCCACCAGTAGTGCTGTAGGTGGAAGAACGTCGGGTGAGCAGTTCTTC. Translation: CATSSAVGGRTSGEQFF.